The clone carrying this TCR beta chain showed up just a few times. This sample was included in a study of human T cells and chemical hapten exposure. Time point in this sample: patch test 2, 6 weeks after DPC sensitization. Described treatment: therapeutic diphenylcyclopropenone sensitization with weekly scalp DPC. CDR3 size: 16 residues. TCRdb itself ran the RACE reads through MiXCR, one entry per CDR3 protein. The table shows 110,000 to 150,000 distinct CDR3 sequences, with about 12% occurring only once. This TCR was recovered from a woman aged 50 to 60 with alopecia areata. Some clones in this sample may be carry-over from other donors' samples. The starting material was whole blood, obtained in connection with sensitization to the hapten diphenylcyclopropenone (DPC). The chain combines TRBV21-1 with TRBJ2-7; the DNA was not used to check the table's D call, TRBD1. TRBV21-1 counts as a pseudogene. The CDR3 here is CASSKGATGGHHEQYF. In DNA form, the CDR3 reads TGTGCCAGCAGCAAAGGGGCGACAGGGGGCCACCACGAGCAGTACTTC.